Shown below are 32 T cell receptor beta chains from a single sample sequenced in a study of blood T cell repertoires in COVID-19. TCRdb's table, derived via immunoSEQ multiplex PCR, lists solely in-frame clones and lacks some. This sample has some 87,000 clones, with around three quarters found just once. The sequenced material came from peripheral blood. All receptors come from a middle-aged man who had recovered from COVID-19.

This chain connects TRBV11-1 to TRBJ2-7, with 7 bases fitting TRBD1. The CDR3 consists of 13 residues. V trimming: 6 bases; J trimming: 3 bases; junction bases outside the gene matches: 5. Germline assignment: CDR1 SGHAT and CDR2 FQDESV (reference sequence). CDR3 loop: CASRQGSGYEQYF. The CDR3 region has the DNA TGTGCCAGCAGACAGGGGTCAGGCTACGAGCAGTACTTC.

The rearrangement joins TRBV5-1 to TRBJ2-1; D may be TRBD2 (5 bases). V gave up 0 bases and J gave up 7 bases, with 14 bases separating them. The CDR3 is 15 residues long. Looked up from germline, CDR1 is SGHRS and CDR2 is YFSETQ. The CDR3 reads CASSLELGPGNEQFF. The CDR3 DNA follows: TGCGCCAGCAGCTTGGAATTAGGCCCGGGGAATGAGCAGTTCTTC.

This clone was observed at least ten times. The V gene is TRBV5-6, the J gene TRBJ2-7; 15 bases are a match to TRBD2. The CDR3 spans 15 residues. Germline V lookup: CDR1 SGHDT, CDR2 YYEEEE. After removal of 3 bases from V and 4 bases from J, the junction contained 2 bases not matched to a gene. CDR3 region: CASSSGTSGRYEQYF. The DNA of the CDR3 is TGTGCCAGCAGCTCCGGGACTAGCGGGAGGTACGAGCAGTACTTC.

The V gene is TRBV7-2, the J gene TRBJ1-1; no definite D call. The length of the CDR3 is 13 residues. Trimming left V 4 bases short and J 1 base short, with 7 bases between. The germline V gene has CDR1 SGHTA and CDR2 FQGNSA. The CDR3 here is CASSSHTNTEAFF. The CDR3 DNA is TGTGCCAGCAGCTCACATACGAACACTGAAGCTTTCTTT.

Only a few counts were recorded for this clone. The chain links TRBV11-2 to TRBJ2-1; D possibly corresponds to TRBD1 (5 bases). The CDR3 runs 15 residues. Germline lookup yields CDR1 SGHAT and CDR2 FQNNGV. Trimming took off 2 bases at V and 2 bases at J, with 10 bases between the two ends. The CDR3 is CASSLQGTPYNEQFF. The CDR3 bases are TGTGCCAGCAGCTTACAGGGAACCCCCTACAATGAGCAGTTCTTC.

This rearrangement joins TRBV9 to TRBJ2-3; TRBD2 aligns across 9 bases. The CDR3 runs to 16 residues. With 3 bases clipped from V and 4 bases from J, the junction kept 9 bases outside the gene matches. Looked up from germline, CDR1 is SGDLS and CDR2 is YYNGEE. The CDR3 reads CASSGRRSGSADTQYF. The CDR3 DNA is TGTGCCAGCAGCGGACGACGTAGCGGGAGCGCAGATACGCAGTATTTT.

Only a few counts were recorded for this clone. The J gene is TRBJ2-2, the V gene TRBV11-2, with a tentative D call TRBD2 (6 bases). V dropped 5 bases and J dropped 11 bases, with 15 bases sitting between them. Germline values: CDR1 SGHAT, CDR2 FQNNGV. This CDR3 region has 13 residues. DNA for the CDR3: TGTGCCAGCAGCCCCCGACTAGGCGCCGAGCTGTTTTTT. It codes for CASSPRLGAELFF.

The V call is TRBV18, the J call TRBJ1-1, with a tentative D call TRBD1 (6 bases). The CDR3 extends over 15 amino acids. Germline loops: CDR1 KGHSH, CDR2 LQKENI. V was trimmed by 2 bases and J by 4 bases, leaving 14 bases between them. CDR3 residues: CASSPLGGAVTEAFF. CDR3 nucleotide sequence: TGTGCCAGCTCACCATTGGGGGGGGCGGTCACTGAAGCTTTCTTT.

The chain is built from TRBV10-3 and TRBJ2-7; D is ambiguous. Trimming pared 5 bases from V and 0 bases from J, leaving 8 bases between. The CDR3 is 13 amino acids. Germline CDR1 reads ENHRY; CDR2 reads SYGVKD. The CDR3 DNA reads as TGTGCCATCAGTAAAAGTAGCTCCTACGAGCAGTACTTC. This translates into CAISKSSSYEQYF.

V and J are TRBV6-5 and TRBJ2-7; D ambiguous. This CDR3 comprises 12 residues. Germline-derived CDR1 and CDR2 are MNHEY and SVGAGI. Trimming removed 6 bases from V and 6 bases from J, with 12 bases in between. The CDR3 DNA reads TGTGCCAGCAGGCGGTCCACCGGCGAGCAGTACTTC. Its protein is CASRRSTGEQYF.

The V call is TRBV28, the J call TRBJ1-1; D not resolved. The ends were cut back, 3 bases at V and 2 bases at J, with 22 bases in the middle. The CDR3 totals 18 residues. Germline V CDR1 and CDR2: MDHEN, SYDVKM. Here the CDR3 DNA reads TGTGCCAGCAGTTTTTTCGGTTCTCAAGGCCAGACTAACACTGAAGCTTTCTTT. Translation gives CASSFFGSQGQTNTEAFF.

The chain uses TRBV6-5 and TRBJ1-4; D is perhaps TRBD1 (5 bases). The V gene's germline CDR1 is MNHEY and CDR2 SVGAGI. CDR3 length: 14 amino acids. V lost 9 bases, J lost 7 bases, and 18 bases lay in between. CDR3 amino acids: CASLGREVSEKLFF. The CDR3 nucleotides are TGTGCCAGTCTGGGGCGGGAGGTTTCTGAAAAACTGTTTTTT.

The CDR3 loop reads CATSREPRVEQYF. CDR3 coding DNA: TGTGCCACCAGCAGAGAACCCCGCGTAGAGCAGTACTTC. The rearrangement links TRBV15 to TRBJ2-7; D remains ambiguous. Germline CDR1 reads LNHNV; CDR2 reads YYDKDF (reference sequence). This CDR3 contains 13 residues. Trimming removed 0 bases from V and 7 bases from J, with 10 bases in between.

This chain links TRBV5-4 with TRBJ1-2; 9 bases line up with TRBD1. CDR3 length: 13 residues. Germline assignment: CDR1 SGHNT and CDR2 YYREEE (reference sequence). Trimming at V came to 1 base and at J to 8 bases, leaving 3 bases not matched to a gene. The CDR3 coding sequence is TGTGCCAGCAGCTTGCGGACAGGGGACGGCTACACCTTC. Encoded protein: CASSLRTGDGYTF. The whole variable domain, remainder taken from reference TRBV5-4 and TRBJ1-2, is ETGVTQSPTHLIKTRGQQVTLRCSSQSGHNTVSWYQQALGQGPQFIFQYYREEENGRGNFPPRFSGLQFPNYSSELNVNALELDDSALYLCASSLRTGDGYTFGSGTRLTVV.

The chain has TRBV9 and TRBJ2-7, with 10 bases matching TRBD1. The ends lost 4 bases at V and 3 bases at J; junction bases unmatched: 4. Germline assignment: CDR1 SGDLS and CDR2 YYNGEE. This CDR3 is 14 amino acids long. CDR3 bases: TGTGCCAGCAGCCCCCGGACAGGGGGCTACGAGCAGTACTTC. The encoded protein is CASSPRTGGYEQYF.

The rearrangement joins TRBV7-9 to TRBJ1-2, with 12 nucleotides matching TRBD1. The CDR3 extends over 15 amino acids. Per the germline V gene, CDR1 is SEHNR and CDR2 is FQNEAQ (reference sequence). Germline trimming cut 5 bases from V and 3 bases from J; bases unmatched to any gene: 4. In nucleotides, the CDR3 is TGTGCCAGCAGCCCGGGACAGGGGGCAGACTATGGCTACACCTTC. This encodes CASSPGQGADYGYTF.

This chain joins TRBV12-3 or TRBV12-4 and TRBJ2-7; the match to TRBD2 covers 7 bases. V lost 5 bases and J lost 9; bases outside the gene matches: 10. CDR3 length: 13 residues. This chain's CDR3 is CASSSGVTPGQYF. Here the CDR3 DNA reads TGTGCCAGCAGTAGCGGGGTTACCCCCGGGCAGTACTTC.

The chain has TRBV28 and TRBJ1-1; 7 positions agree with TRBD1. The CDR3 runs 14 residues. V shed 4 bases, J shed 1 base, and the junction held 3 bases outside the gene matches. Germline CDR1 and CDR2: MDHEN and SYDVKM. The CDR3 is CASSSYRGNTEAFF. The CDR3, as DNA: TGTGCCAGCAGTTCATACAGGGGGAACACTGAAGCTTTCTTT.

The chain is built from TRBV2 and TRBJ2-5; D remains unclear. The CDR3 loop spans 15 amino acids. The V gene lost 5 bases and the J gene lost 7 bases, with 20 bases spanning the gap. CDR1 and CDR2 (germline): SNHLY, FYNNEI. The chain's CDR3 is CASSPFESPVGTQYF. CDR3 sequence (DNA): TGTGCCAGCAGTCCTTTCGAGAGCCCCGTCGGGACCCAGTACTTC. Complete variable domain (other parts from reference TRBV2 and TRBJ2-5): EPEVTQTPSHQVTQMGQEVILRCVPISNHLYFYWYRQILGQKVEFLVSFYNNEISEKSEIFDDQFSVERPDGSNFTLKIRSTKLEDSAMYFCASSPFESPVGTQYFGPGTRLLVL.

The rearrangement uses TRBV20-1 and TRBJ2-1, with a possible D match to TRBD1 (7 bases). Germline V gene data show CDR1 as DFQATT and CDR2 as SNEGSKA (reference sequence). The V end lost 6 bases, the J end lost 2 bases, and 14 bases lay between the germline ends. CDR3 length equals 14 residues. The CDR3 bases are TGCAGTGCAAGTGGAGGGGGCCCCTACAATGAGCAGTTCTTC. This translates into CSASGGGPYNEQFF.

The rearrangement uses TRBV18 and TRBJ2-5; 10 positions match TRBD1. Trimming at V came to 6 bases and at J to 4 bases, leaving 17 bases not matched to a gene. The CDR3 contains 18 residues. CDR1 is KGHSH and CDR2 is LQKENI in the germline V gene. In nucleotides, the CDR3 is TGTGCCAGCTCGCTCCGACAGGGGGCCTTCATGAGTTTAGAGACCCAGTACTTC. Protein sequence: CASSLRQGAFMSLETQYF.

The rearrangement links TRBV9 to TRBJ2-5; 8 bases fit TRBD2. V shed 4 bases, J shed 4 bases, and the junction held 6 bases outside the gene matches. Germline CDR1 reads SGDLS; CDR2 reads YYNGEE. There are 14 residues in the CDR3. The CDR3 DNA reads as TGTGCCAGCAGCCACGGGAGGGCCATAGAGACCCAGTACTTC. Translated: CASSHGRAIETQYF.

At least ten counts were recorded for this clone. The rearrangement links TRBV9 to TRBJ1-1; 7 nucleotides align to TRBD1. Germline CDR1 SGDLS, CDR2 YYNGEE. The CDR3 is 13 residues long. V trimming: 3 bases; J trimming: 8 bases; junction bases outside the gene matches: 7. The CDR3 sequence is CASSAHWTGEAFF. CDR3 DNA sequence: TGTGCCAGCAGCGCACATTGGACAGGAGAAGCTTTCTTT.

This chain uses TRBV28 with TRBJ2-7, with 9 bases fitting TRBD1. Per the germline V gene, CDR1 is MDHEN and CDR2 is SYDVKM. This CDR3 is built from 14 residues. V lost 8 bases and J lost 3; bases outside the gene matches: 8. The CDR3 region is CASRIGTGYYEQYF. DNA of the CDR3: TGTGCCAGCCGGATCGGGACAGGGTACTACGAGCAGTACTTC.

In DNA, the CDR3 is TGCGCCAGCAGCCCCACCGGGGACAAAGAGACCCAGTACTTC. Protein sequence: CASSPTGDKETQYF. V and J are TRBV10-1 and TRBJ2-5; the D gene is possibly TRBD1 (6 bases). The CDR3 has 14 residues. Deletions cut 6 bases from V and 3 bases from J, with 14 bases between. Germline CDR1 and CDR2: WNHNN and SYGVQD (reference sequence).

The rearrangement uses TRBV19 and TRBJ2-1; 9 positions match TRBD1. The V and J ends lost 4 bases and 6 bases, in that order; junction bases with no gene match: 19. Germline V gene lookup returns CDR1 LNHDA and CDR2 SQIVND (reference sequence). CDR3 length equals 19 residues. The CDR3 region is CASSKRDRVGPTPFNEQFF. Here the CDR3 DNA reads TGTGCCAGTAGTAAACGGGACAGGGTCGGGCCAACCCCGTTCAATGAGCAGTTCTTC.

The J gene is TRBJ1-1, the V gene TRBV3-1 (or the pseudogene TRBV3-2); D is unclear. The CDR3 has 12 amino acids. Germline loops: CDR1 LGHDT, CDR2 YNNKEL (reference sequence). V was pared by 2 bases and J by 3 bases, with 4 bases between. In nucleotides, the CDR3 is TGTGCCAGCAGCCAATCGGACACTGAAGCTTTCTTT. Its translation: CASSQSDTEAFF.

This clone has just one count. The chain carries TRBV19 and TRBJ1-4; D might be TRBD1 (5 bases). Trimming cost V 7 bases and J 7 bases, with 16 bases left between them. The CDR3 contains 14 residues. Germline assignment: CDR1 LNHDA and CDR2 SQIVND (reference sequence). CDR3 in DNA: TGTGCCAGTACCATGACAGCCATTGGTGAAAAACTGTTTTTT. Its protein is CASTMTAIGEKLFF.

This clone was counted a single time. The chain has TRBV2 and TRBJ2-1; a possible D gene is TRBD1 (6 bases). V lost 7 bases and J lost 1, with 23 bases in between. Germline CDR1 reads SNHLY; CDR2 reads FYNNEI. The CDR3 consists of 18 residues. CDR3 amino acids: CASKSVDSEFLSYNEQFF. The CDR3 DNA is TGTGCCAGCAAGTCGGTGGACAGTGAATTTCTTTCCTACAATGAGCAGTTCTTC.

DNA of the CDR3: TGTGCCAGCAGCTTGCGATTGGGGACAGCTAGCAATGAGCAGTTCTTC. It codes for CASSLRLGTASNEQFF. This sequence joins TRBV5-5 and TRBJ2-1; TRBD1 matches at 7 bases. The CDR3 is 16 amino acids. The junction had 10 bases not matched to a gene; V was cut back by 1 base and J by 6 bases. Per the germline V gene, CDR1 is SGHKS and CDR2 is YYEKEE (reference sequence).

The chain recombines TRBV7-3 with TRBJ2-7, with 10 bases aligning to TRBD1. Germline CDR1 SGHTA, CDR2 FQGTGA. The V gene end was trimmed by 2 bases and the J gene end by 5 bases; junction bases not matched to a gene: 9. This CDR3 has 16 amino acids. The CDR3 region is CASSLLDRGRGNEQYF. The CDR3 DNA reads as TGTGCCAGCAGCTTACTCGACAGGGGGCGCGGGAACGAGCAGTACTTC.

This clone showed up just once. The chain joins TRBV30 to TRBJ1-1, with D unclear. In germline, CDR1 is GTSNPN, CDR2 SVGIG (reference sequence). CDR3 length: 13 residues. V lost 4 bases, J lost 4 bases, and 13 bases lay in between. DNA of the CDR3: TGTGCCTGGAATCCGAGGTTAGGCACTGAAGCTTTCTTT. Protein sequence: CAWNPRLGTEAFF.